This TCR beta chain was documented in a study of cytomegalovirus exposure and HLA in healthy donors. The study's findings and limits: Sequence variants that were highly shared formed a cluster that was likely a sequencing artifact.

A remark on this clone: The antigen remains undetermined.

Between the trimmed V and J ends, which lost 2 bases and 7 bases, there was a span of 15 bases. The CDR3 covers 15 residues. Primers for the PCR totalled 60 Vbeta and 13 Jbeta. Only in-frame clones appear in the TCRdb table, and some are missing; sequencing was by immunoSEQ multiplex PCR. This table has a few hundred thousand clones, roughly 75% appearing once. The sample was PBMCs. This sequence joins TRBV23-1 and TRBJ1-5; no clear D gene. TRBV23-1 is sorted into the ORF group, with uncertain function. The sequence was obtained from a woman in her 30s in good health and CMV-seronegative. CDR3 loop: CASSQTSSSGQPQHF. The CDR3 DNA follows: TGCGCCAGCAGTCAAACAAGTTCAAGCGGGCAGCCCCAGCATTTT.